This paragraph covers one T cell receptor (beta chain) sequence. Its specific antigen is unknown. Within one base of it there is no much larger clone, and no base qualities were kept. CDR1 and CDR2, looked up from the germline V gene, are SGHNT and YENEEA. Including cysteine and phenylalanine, the CDR3 has 13 amino acids. The kept DNA is CDR3 alone, 39 bases in frame from the first base. Cut back by 8 bases and 8 bases, the V and J ends lie 16 bases apart. These data originate in a study of blood T cell repertoires in COVID-19 (dated by TCRdb to the early 2020s). Describing the broader study: Collaborator samples came from the United States, Italy and Spain and covered acute and convalescent phases of COVID-19. The repertoires were released in a freely available public database meant as a resource for research on the immune response to SARS-CoV-2. Samples came from the ongoing ImmuneRACE study (first 160 participants) plus 1,254 subjects from 6 global collaborators. Sample metadata almost always included a de-identified subject ID, COVID-19 status, age in years and sex. Where available, HLA class I and class II types were taken from metadata supplied by the sample provider and were not determined by assay-based typing. The prospective study material was composed of cDNA or gDNA derived from T cells, B-cell-depleted T cells, or PBMCs. Deeply sampled blood TCRbeta repertoires from subjects exposed to, actively infected with, or recovered from COVID-19 were included in the dataset. The investigation overall reported the following: How much clinical and demographic metadata was included differed by source and by participant, and the metadata was provided uncurated.

The immunoSEQ Assay, a bias-controlled multiplex PCR, was used to amplify TCRbeta CDR3 regions from genomic DNA. The authors' analysis ran thus. The number of nucleated cells in each sample was estimated from the amplification of reference gene primers within the assay. Sequence reads were collapsed and filtered to measure the absolute abundance of every unique TCRbeta CDR3 rearrangement. For each sample, productive Simpson clonality was calculated as the square root of Simpson's diversity index across productive rearrangements. The table was pulled from immuneACCESS by TCRdb, which kept in-frame rearrangements only. Such tables lose some clones; where checked, under half of the loss comes from unresolved V genes, and the rest has no known cause. From that table come the V and J calls and clone size; the DNA was used to work out D and trimming. This sample gives roughly 100,000 clones in total; roughly four fifths of them show up just once. The biggest ten clones account for 4.5% to 5.5% of the sample.

Whole blood was collected in K2EDTA tubes by collaborating institutions according to the institutions' own protocols. For TCRbeta analysis, collaborators shipped samples as frozen whole blood, isolated PBMCs, or DNA extracted from either of those sample types. Material: peripheral blood. This sequence uses TRBV11-3 and TRBJ2-1; the D region possibly corresponds to TRBD1 (5 bases align). The TCR originated in a man in his sixties with acute or convalescent COVID-19. The CDR3 in this case is CASSSRVSYEQFF. DNA sequence: TGTGCCAGCTCTTCCAGGGTATCATATGAGCAGTTCTTC.